This T cell receptor beta chain derives from a study of regulatory T cells in long-lasting Graves disease. The overall study: Those Graves' patients who were newly diagnosed had been on antithyroid drugs under 3 months.

Library construction for TCR beta used iRepertoire HTBI primers and Arm-PCR of CDR3 regions. MiXCR was run by TCRdb on the multiplex PCR reads, yielding one entry per CDR3 protein. The table shows 350,000 to 450,000 distinct CDR3 sequences, with 14% to 15% occurring only once. General study results and limits: Persistent disease was associated with favored TRBV28 usage and with favored use of TRBJ1-2 and TRBJ2-5.

As regards this clonotype: The antigen remains undetermined.

The CDR3 contains 15 residues. The germline V gene has CDR1 SGHVS and CDR2 FNYEAQ. With 5 bases clipped from V and 9 bases from J, the junction kept 10 bases outside the gene matches. Time point here: newly diagnosed GD, antithyroid drugs for less than 3 months. RNA from PBMCs was the source of the TCR library. American Thyroid Association guidelines defined Graves' disease diagnosis. These data were also reused for a study on T cells in Graves' hyperthyroidism and ophthalmopathy. This second report adds: In blood, most of the thyroid clonotypes expanded above 0.001 were also present.

This specimen consisted of peripheral blood mononuclear cells (PBMCs), obtained at new diagnosis, from a patient treated with antithyroid drugs. The receptor was derived from a woman aged 40 to 49 with Graves disease. The chain has TRBV7-6 and TRBJ2-1; TRBD1 matches 10 bases. CDR3 bases: TGTGCCAGCAGCCGCGGGACAGGGGTCGGGAGTGAGCAGTTCTTC. It translates to CASSRGTGVGSEQFF.